These 15 T cell receptor beta chains were sequenced from one sample in a study of regulatory and conventional T cells in RAG deficiency. Sequencing used immunoSEQ multiplex PCR; TCRdb keeps in-frame clones, though not all of them. The profile covers more than 35,000 clones, with approximately 90% appearing a single time and approximately 0.51% taken by the ten largest. Blood CD4+ CD25-low CD127-high conventional T cells supplied the genomic DNA template. This sample was also put to use in a study of regulatory T cells. That work states: Primers: 52 TRBV forward and 13 TRBJ reverse.

Sequencing was performed on CD4+ effector T cells sorted from blood. Every receptor here comes from a human donor in good health.

This sequence joins TRBV7-9 and TRBJ1-1; the D gene is possibly TRBD1 (5 bases). There are 15 residues in the CDR3. Trimming shortened V by 1 base and J by 5 bases, and 14 bases separated the two germline ends. CDR1 is SEHNR, CDR2 FQNEAQ, per germline (reference sequence). For the CDR3, the DNA is TGTGCCAGCAGCTTAGAGACACAGGCTAGAACTGAAGCTTTCTTT. This codes for CASSLETQARTEAFF. Full variable domain (missing parts from reference TRBV7-9 and TRBJ1-1): DTGVSQNPRHKITKRGQNVTFRCDPISEHNRLYWYRQTLGQGPEFLTYFQNEAQLEKSRLLSDRFSAERPKGSFSTLEIQRTEQGDSAMYLCASSLETQARTEAFFGQGTRLTVV.

The genes are TRBV5-6 and TRBJ1-4; the D gene is possibly TRBD1 (5 bases). Germline CDR1 reads SGHDT; CDR2 reads YYEEEE. This CDR3 spans 13 amino acids. The ends were cut back, 2 bases at V and 7 bases at J, with 9 bases in the middle. The CDR3, as DNA: TGTGCCAGCAGCTTTGGGGGTACTGAAAAACTGTTTTTT. It yields the protein CASSFGGTEKLFF.

The J gene is TRBJ2-5, the V gene TRBV5-4, with TRBD2 matching 9 bases. This CDR3 region has 16 residues. The germline CDR1 and CDR2 sequences are SGHNT and YYREEE (reference sequence). Trimming took 0 bases from V and 4 from J; bases not matched to a gene: 7. The CDR3 coding sequence is TGTGCCAGCAGCTTGGGAATAGCGGGGGTCACAGAGACCCAGTACTTC. This encodes CASSLGIAGVTETQYF.

The V call is TRBV10-2, the J call TRBJ2-2, with TRBD2 matching 8 bases. Looked up from germline, CDR1 is WSHSY and CDR2 is SAAADI. Trimming cost V 5 bases and J 7 bases; bases outside gene matches: 6. The CDR3 consists of 14 residues. CDR3 in amino acids: CASSPGLDVGELFF. CDR3 coding DNA: TGCGCCAGCAGTCCGGGACTAGACGTCGGGGAGCTGTTTTTT.

This clone turned up a few times. This chain connects TRBV21-1 to TRBJ1-2. TRBV21-1 is termed a pseudogene. This CDR3 spans 14 amino acids. This CDR3 reads CASSRGTPNRGYTF. The CDR3 DNA reads as TGTGCCAGCAGCAGGGGAACTCCGAACCGTGGCTACACCTTC.

The chain couples TRBV5-6 to TRBJ2-2; D remains unclear. V was shortened by 3 bases and J by 2 bases, with 8 bases between the two germline ends. The CDR3 is 14 residues long. Germline V CDR1 and CDR2: SGHDT, YYEEEE. The CDR3 nucleotides are TGTGCCAGCAGCTGGAAGGATAACACCGGGGAGCTGTTTTTT. It codes for CASSWKDNTGELFF. The variable domain in full, with the rest retrieved from reference TRBV5-6 and TRBJ2-2, is DAGVTQSPTHLIKTRGQQVTLRCSPKSGHDTVSWYQQALGQGPQFIFQYYEEEERQRGNFPDRFSGHQFPNYSSELNVNALLLGDSALYLCASSWKDNTGELFFGEGSRLTVL.

The chain links TRBV11-3 to TRBJ2-1, with 9 bases that match TRBD2. The germline CDR1 and CDR2 sequences are SGHNT and YENEEA. V was pared by 5 bases and J by 2 bases, with 7 bases of the junction left unmatched. There are 16 residues in the CDR3. The CDR3 bases are TGTGCCAGCAGCCCGCTCGCGGGGGGGCCCTACAATGAGCAGTTCTTC. Its protein is CASSPLAGGPYNEQFF.

This clone was seen once. This sequence joins TRBV6-5 and TRBJ2-2; D unresolved. V was trimmed by 8 bases and J by 3 bases, leaving 16 bases between them. This CDR3 spans 15 amino acids. The germline gives CDR1 MNHEY, CDR2 SVGAGI. CDR3 amino acids: CASSPSFGDTGELFF. CDR3 DNA: TGTGCCAGCTCCCCCTCATTTGGGGACACCGGGGAGCTGTTTTTT.

This clone was counted a single time. In nucleotides, the CDR3 is TGTGCCAGCCGGACTAGCGGGTTCTACAATGAGCAGTTCTTC. Translation gives CASRTSGFYNEQFF. The V and J genes are TRBV25-1 and TRBJ2-1; 11 bases line up with TRBD2. V gave up 8 bases and J gave up 3 bases; unmatched junction bases: 3. This CDR3 comprises 14 residues. Germline V gives CDR1 MGHDK, CDR2 SYGVNS.

The chain combines TRBV7-6 with TRBJ2-2; TRBD2 matches 7 bases. The CDR3 has 16 residues. Germline values: CDR1 SGHVS, CDR2 FNYEAQ. V gave up 0 bases and J gave up 5 bases; unmatched junction bases: 6. CDR3 DNA: TGTGCCAGCAGCTTAGCGATGGGGGGGAGGACCGGGGAGCTGTTTTTT. Amino acid sequence: CASSLAMGGRTGELFF.

This clone was seen just once. The rearrangement joins TRBV7-3 to TRBJ2-7, with TRBD2 identical over 7 bases. CDR1 SGHTA and CDR2 FQGTGA come from the germline V gene. CDR3 length: 12 residues. J was trimmed by 7 bases and V by 5 bases; bases with no gene match: 5. In DNA, the CDR3 is TGTGCCAGCAGCCTCCAGGGAGGGGAGCAGTACTTC. This translates into CASSLQGGEQYF. The full variable domain, completed using reference TRBV7-3 and TRBJ2-7, is GAGVSQTPSNKVTEKGKYVELRCDPISGHTALYWYRQSLGQGPEFLIYFQGTGAADDSGLPNDRFFAVRPEGSVSTLKIQRTERGDSAVYLCASSLQGGEQYFGPGTRLTVT.

In its sample, this clone was seen once. The chain joins TRBV6-1 to TRBJ2-7; D might be TRBD1 (6 bases). The CDR3 is made up of 14 amino acids. V lost 7 bases and J 4 bases, leaving 17 bases between the germline ends. Germline V lookup: CDR1 MNHNS, CDR2 SASEGT. CDR3: CASIGGTLSYEQYF. The DNA for the CDR3 is TGTGCCAGCATAGGTGGGACACTTTCTTACGAGCAGTACTTC.

The V and J genes are TRBV19 and TRBJ1-2; maybe TRBD1 (5 bases). The CDR3 is 14 residues long. V shed 9 bases and J shed 4 bases, with 18 bases lying between them. CDR1 is LNHDA and CDR2 is SQIVND in the germline V gene (reference sequence). DNA of the CDR3: TGTGCCAGCTTCAGCCGTGGGGACTTCTATGGCTACACCTTC. This codes for CASFSRGDFYGYTF.

This chain uses TRBV11-3 with TRBJ2-7; tentatively, D is TRBD1 (6 bases). The CDR3 runs 14 residues. Germline lookup yields CDR1 SGHNT and CDR2 YENEEA. Trimming left V 1 base short and J 1 base short, with 8 bases between. In DNA, the CDR3 is TGTGCCAGCAGCTTAGGACAGGATTCCTACGAGCAGTACTTC. Amino acids: CASSLGQDSYEQYF.

The rearrangement joins TRBV27 to TRBJ2-2, with TRBD1 as a possible D gene (6 bases). The CDR3 consists of 16 residues. Germline CDR1 reads MNHEY; CDR2 reads SMNVEV (reference sequence). V was cut by 3 bases and J by 5 bases, with 16 bases left in between. The CDR3: CASSLKGDLWTGELFF. In nucleotides, the CDR3 is TGTGCCAGCAGTTTGAAGGGGGACCTTTGGACCGGGGAGCTGTTTTTT.